This T cell receptor (beta chain) was identified in a study of T-cell reconstitution after alpha-beta-depleted transplantation in children. The V gene's germline CDR1 is DFQATT and CDR2 SNEGSKA (reference sequence). The germline V and J ends were trimmed by 6 bases and 1 base, with 18 bases remaining between them. The CDR3 loop spans 15 amino acids. Researchers prepared the TCRbeta library using unique molecular identifiers, the study reports. MiXCR was run by TCRdb on the PCR reads, yielding one entry per CDR3 protein. The sample shows fewer than 700,000 distinct CDR3 sequences, under 15% of them seen only once.

This TCR was sampled from a male patient younger than 18 who had a stem cell transplant for acute myeloid leukemia, so the T cells may come from the graft donor. The chain employs TRBV20-1 and TRBJ2-5, with a tentative D call TRBD2 (6 bases). The sequencing used PBMCs, mostly from graft donor cells, collected 360 days after TCRalphabeta/CD19-depleted stem cell transplant. CDR3: CSATTRDSLQETQYF. CDR3 nucleotide sequence: TGCAGTGCCACTACCCGGGACTCCCTCCAAGAGACCCAGTACTTC.